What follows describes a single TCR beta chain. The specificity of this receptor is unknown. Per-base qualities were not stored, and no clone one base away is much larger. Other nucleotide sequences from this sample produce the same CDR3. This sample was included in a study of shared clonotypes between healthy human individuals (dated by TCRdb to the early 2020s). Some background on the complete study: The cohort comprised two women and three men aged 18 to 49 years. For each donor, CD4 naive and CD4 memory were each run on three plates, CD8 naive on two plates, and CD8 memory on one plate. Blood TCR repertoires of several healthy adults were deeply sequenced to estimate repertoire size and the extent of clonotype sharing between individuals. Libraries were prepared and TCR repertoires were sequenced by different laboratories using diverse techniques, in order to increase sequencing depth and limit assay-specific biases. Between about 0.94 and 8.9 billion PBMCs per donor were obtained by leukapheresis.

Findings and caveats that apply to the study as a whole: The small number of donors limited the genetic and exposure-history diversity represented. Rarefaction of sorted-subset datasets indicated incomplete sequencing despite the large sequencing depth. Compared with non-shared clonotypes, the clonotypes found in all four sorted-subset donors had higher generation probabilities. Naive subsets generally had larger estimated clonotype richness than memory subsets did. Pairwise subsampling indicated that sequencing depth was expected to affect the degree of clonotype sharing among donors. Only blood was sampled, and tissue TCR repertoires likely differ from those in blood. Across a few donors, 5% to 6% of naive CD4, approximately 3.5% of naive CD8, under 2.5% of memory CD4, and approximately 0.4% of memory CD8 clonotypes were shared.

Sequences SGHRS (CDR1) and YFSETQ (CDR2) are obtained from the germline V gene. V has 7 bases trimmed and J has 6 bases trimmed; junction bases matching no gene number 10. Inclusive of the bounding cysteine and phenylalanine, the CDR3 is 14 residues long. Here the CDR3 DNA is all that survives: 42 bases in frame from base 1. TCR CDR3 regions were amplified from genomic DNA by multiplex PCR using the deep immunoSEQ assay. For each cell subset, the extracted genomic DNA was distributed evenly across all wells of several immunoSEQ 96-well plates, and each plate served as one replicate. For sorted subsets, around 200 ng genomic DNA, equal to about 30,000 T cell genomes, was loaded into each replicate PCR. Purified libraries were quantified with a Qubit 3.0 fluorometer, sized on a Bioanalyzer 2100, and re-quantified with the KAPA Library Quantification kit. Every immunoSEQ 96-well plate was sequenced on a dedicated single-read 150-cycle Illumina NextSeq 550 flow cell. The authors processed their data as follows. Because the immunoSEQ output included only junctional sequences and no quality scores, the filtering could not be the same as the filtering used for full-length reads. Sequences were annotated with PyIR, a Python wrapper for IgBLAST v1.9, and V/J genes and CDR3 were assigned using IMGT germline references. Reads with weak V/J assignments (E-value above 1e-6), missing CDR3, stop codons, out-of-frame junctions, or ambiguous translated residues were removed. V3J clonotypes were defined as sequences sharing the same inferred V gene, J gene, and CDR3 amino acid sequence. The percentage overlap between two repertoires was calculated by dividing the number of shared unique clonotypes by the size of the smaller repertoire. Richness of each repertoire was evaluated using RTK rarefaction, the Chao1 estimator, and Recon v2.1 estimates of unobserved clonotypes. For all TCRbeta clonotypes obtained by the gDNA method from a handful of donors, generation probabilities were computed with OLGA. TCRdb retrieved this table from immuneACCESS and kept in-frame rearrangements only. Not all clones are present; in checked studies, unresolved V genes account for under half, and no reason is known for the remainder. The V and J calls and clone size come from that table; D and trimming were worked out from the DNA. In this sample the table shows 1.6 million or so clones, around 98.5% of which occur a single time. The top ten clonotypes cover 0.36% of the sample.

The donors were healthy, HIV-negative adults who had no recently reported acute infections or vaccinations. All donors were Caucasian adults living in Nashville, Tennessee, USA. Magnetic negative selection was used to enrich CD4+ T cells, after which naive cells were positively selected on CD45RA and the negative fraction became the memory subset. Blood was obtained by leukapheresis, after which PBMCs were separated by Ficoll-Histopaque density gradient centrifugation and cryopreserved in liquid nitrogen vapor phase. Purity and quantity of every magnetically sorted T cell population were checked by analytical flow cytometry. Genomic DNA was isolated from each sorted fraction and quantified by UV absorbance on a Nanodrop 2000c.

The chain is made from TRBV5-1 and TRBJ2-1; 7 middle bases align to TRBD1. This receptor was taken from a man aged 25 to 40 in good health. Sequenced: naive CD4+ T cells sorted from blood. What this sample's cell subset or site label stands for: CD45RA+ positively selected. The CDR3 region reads CASSSTSGGNEQFF. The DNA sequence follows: TGCGCCAGCTCTAGCACATCAGGGGGCAATGAGCAGTTCTTC. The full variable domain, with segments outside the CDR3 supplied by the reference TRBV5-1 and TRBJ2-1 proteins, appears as KAGVTQTPRYLIKTRGQQVTLSCSPISGHRSVSWYQQTPGQGLQFLFEYFSETQRNKGNFPGRFSGRQFSNSRSEMNVSTLELGDSALYLCASSSTSGGNEQFFGPGTRLTVL.